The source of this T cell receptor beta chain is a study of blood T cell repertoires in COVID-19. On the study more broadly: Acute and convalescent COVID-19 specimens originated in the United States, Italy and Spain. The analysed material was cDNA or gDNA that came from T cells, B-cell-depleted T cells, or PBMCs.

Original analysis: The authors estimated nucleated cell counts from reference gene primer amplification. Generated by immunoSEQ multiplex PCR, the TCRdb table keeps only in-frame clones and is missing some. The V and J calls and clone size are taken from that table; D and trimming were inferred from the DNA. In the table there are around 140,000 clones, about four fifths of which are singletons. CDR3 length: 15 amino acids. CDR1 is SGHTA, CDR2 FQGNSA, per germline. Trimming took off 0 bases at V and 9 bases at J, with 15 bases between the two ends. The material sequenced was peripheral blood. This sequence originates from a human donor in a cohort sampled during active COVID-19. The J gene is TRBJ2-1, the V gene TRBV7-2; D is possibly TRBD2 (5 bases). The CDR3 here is CASSLALGPAGEQFF. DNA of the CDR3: TGTGCCAGCAGCTTAGCGCTAGGGCCGGCGGGTGAGCAGTTCTTC.